The rows below give T cell receptor beta chains drawn from one sample of a study of blood T cell repertoires in COVID-19. Profiling relied on immunoSEQ multiplex PCR, and the TCRdb table lists in-frame clones only, not all of them. The table records about 87,000 clones, approximately 82% of them present only once. The sample taken for sequencing was peripheral blood. All receptors come from a woman in her 70s with acute or convalescent COVID-19. Both conserved end residues are part of each CDR3. The D gene is left open where the match is weak. Size is omitted from some rows. Given values are once, few, many or a class for expanded clones.

V: TRBV2; D: TRBD2; size: .; J: TRBJ2-3; DNA: TGTGCCAGCAGAGGACTAGCGGGGTTTGATACGCAGTATTTT; CDR3: CASRGLAGFDTQYF
V: TRBV18; D: TRBD1; size: .; J: TRBJ2-5; DNA: TGTGCCAGCTCACCATGGGACAGTGGAACGGAGACCCAGTACTTC; CDR3: CASSPWDSGTETQYF
V: TRBV5-6; D: .; size: .; J: TRBJ1-1; DNA: TGTGCCAGCAGCTTGAGCGGGGCACGGCTCGCTTTCTTT; CDR3: CASSLSGARLAFF
V: TRBV2; D: .; size: .; J: TRBJ1-1; DNA: TGTGCCAGCAGTCAGGAACCTAGCAGTGAAGCTTTCTTT; CDR3: CASSQEPSSEAFF
V: TRBV11-2; D: TRBD1; size: .; J: TRBJ1-2; DNA: TGTGCCAGCAGCTTAGGGACAGGGGATGGCTACACCTTC; CDR3: CASSLGTGDGYTF
V: TRBV6-2/TRBV6-3; D: .; size: .; J: TRBJ1-5; DNA: TGTGCCAGCAGTTACGTGCTCGGTGCCTTCTATAGCAATCAGCCCCAGCATTTT; CDR3: CASSYVLGAFYSNQPQHF
V: TRBV29-1; D: TRBD1; size: .; J: TRBJ1-1; DNA: TGCAGCTCAAGAGGGGGCGCGGGTTACACTGAAGCTTTCTTT; CDR3: CSSRGGAGYTEAFF
V: TRBV19; D: .; size: once; J: TRBJ2-1; DNA: TGTGCCAGTAGTGGCTATGGGGGCCAATACAATGAGCAGTTCTTC; CDR3: CASSGYGGQYNEQFF
V: TRBV3-1/TRBV3-2; D: .; size: once; J: TRBJ2-3; DNA: TGTGCCAGCAGCCAAGTTACCAGTACGCAGTATTTT; CDR3: CASSQVTSTQYF
V: TRBV4-2; D: TRBD2; size: once; J: TRBJ2-2; DNA: TGTGCCAGCAGCCAACCGGGACTAGGGGGATCCGGGGAGCTGTTTTTT; CDR3: CASSQPGLGGSGELFF
V: TRBV10-3; D: .; size: .; J: TRBJ2-7; DNA: TGTGCCGCAGCCGGGGGGCGCGAGCAGTACTTC; CDR3: CAAAGGREQYF
V: TRBV10-1; D: .; size: once; J: TRBJ1-1; DNA: TGCGCCAGCAGTAAAGACAGCTTGAACACTGAAGCTTTCTTT; CDR3: CASSKDSLNTEAFF
V: TRBV5-1; D: .; size: .; J: TRBJ2-3; DNA: TGCGCCAGCAGCTTCTCGGGGAGCACAGATACGCAGTATTTT; CDR3: CASSFSGSTDTQYF
V: TRBV2; D: .; size: .; J: TRBJ1-2; DNA: TGTGCCAGCAGTGAAACAGCTAACTATGGCTACACCTTC; CDR3: CASSETANYGYTF
V: TRBV6-1; D: .; size: few; J: TRBJ2-7; DNA: TGTGCCAGCAGTGAAGTAAGAGACGAGCAGTACTTC; CDR3: CASSEVRDEQYF
V: TRBV30; D: .; size: .; J: TRBJ1-1; DNA: TGTGCCTGGAGTGTATGGTCGGGGAGGCTCGCTGAAGCTTTCTTT; CDR3: CAWSVWSGRLAEAFF
V: TRBV5-1; D: .; size: .; J: TRBJ2-2; DNA: TGCGCCAGCAGCTTGGACAGGGCCAACACCGGGGAGCTGTTTTTT; CDR3: CASSLDRANTGELFF
V: TRBV30; D: .; size: .; J: TRBJ1-4; DNA: TGTGCCTGGAGTGCCTGGAGCCTAGGCATTGAAAAACTGTTTTTT; CDR3: CAWSAWSLGIEKLFF
V: TRBV28; D: .; size: .; J: TRBJ1-6; DNA: TGTGCCAGCTTTGCGGGGGGGAGCTCCTATAATTCACCCCTCCACTTT; CDR3: CASFAGGSSYNSPLHF
V: TRBV18; D: TRBD1; size: .; J: TRBJ1-1; DNA: TGTGCCAGCTCCGGGGGACAGGGCTCTGAAGCTTTCTTT; CDR3: CASSGGQGSEAFF
V: TRBV15; D: .; size: .; J: TRBJ1-3; DNA: TGTGCCACCAGCAGAGGAGTCCCCCGAGACACCATATATTTT; CDR3: CATSRGVPRDTIYF
V: TRBV19; D: .; size: .; J: TRBJ1-1; DNA: TGTGCCAGTAGTGATCCTTCGGGTAGGAACACTGAAGCTTTCTTT; CDR3: CASSDPSGRNTEAFF
V: TRBV30; D: TRBD1; size: once; J: TRBJ1-1; DNA: TGTGCCTGGAGTGCAACTCTCCAGGGGGAAGGGGAAGCTTTCTTT; CDR3: CAWSATLQGEGEAFF
V: TRBV29-1; D: TRBD1; size: .; J: TRBJ1-1; DNA: TGCAGCGTCTTCACAGGGGTGGAGACTGAAGCTTTCTTT; CDR3: CSVFTGVETEAFF
V: TRBV11-2; D: TRBD1; size: once; J: TRBJ1-6; DNA: TGTGCCAGCAGCAAAAACATCGGGACAGGGGTTTTTTCACCCCTCCACTTT; CDR3: CASSKNIGTGVFSPLHF
V: TRBV9; D: TRBD2; size: few; J: TRBJ2-3; DNA: TGTGCCAGCAGCGTAGGACTAGCGGGGGCTAGCACAGATACGCAGTATTTT; CDR3: CASSVGLAGASTDTQYF
V: TRBV3-1/TRBV3-2; D: .; size: .; J: TRBJ2-7; DNA: TGTGCCAGCAGCCAAGATCCGAACGACTTTGCCTACGAGCAGTACTTC; CDR3: CASSQDPNDFAYEQYF
V: TRBV29-1; D: TRBD2; size: .; J: TRBJ2-5; DNA: TGCAGCGGTGCGGGGGGGCCGGAGTTTTTTGAGACCCAGTACTTC; CDR3: CSGAGGPEFFETQYF